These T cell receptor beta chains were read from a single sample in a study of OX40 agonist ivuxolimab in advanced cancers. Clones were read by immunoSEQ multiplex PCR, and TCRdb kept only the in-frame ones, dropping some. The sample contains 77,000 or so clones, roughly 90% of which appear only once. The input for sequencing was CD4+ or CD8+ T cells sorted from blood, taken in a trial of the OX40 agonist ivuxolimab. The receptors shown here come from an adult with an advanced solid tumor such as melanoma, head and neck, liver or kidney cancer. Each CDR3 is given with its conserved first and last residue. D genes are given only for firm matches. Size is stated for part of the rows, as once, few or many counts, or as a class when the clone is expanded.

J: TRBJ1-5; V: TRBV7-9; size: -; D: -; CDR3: CASSAEGGQPQHF; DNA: TGTGCCAGCAGCGCCGAAGGGGGACAGCCCCAGCATTTT
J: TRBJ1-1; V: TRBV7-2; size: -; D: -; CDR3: CASSLVGGGGNTEAFF; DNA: TGTGCCAGCAGCTTAGTGGGGGGAGGAGGCAACACTGAAGCTTTCTTT
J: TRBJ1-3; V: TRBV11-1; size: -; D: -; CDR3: CASSFEIGGFNGNTIYF; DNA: TGTGCCAGCAGCTTCGAGATCGGTGGTTTTAATGGAAACACCATATATTTT
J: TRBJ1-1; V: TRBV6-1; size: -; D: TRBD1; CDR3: CASSEWDRARTEAFF; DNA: TGTGCCAGCAGTGAATGGGACAGGGCGAGGACTGAAGCTTTCTTT
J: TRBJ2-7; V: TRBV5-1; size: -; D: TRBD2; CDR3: CASSLLAGVSYEQYF; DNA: TGCGCCAGCAGCCTCCTAGCGGGGGTCTCCTACGAGCAGTACTTC
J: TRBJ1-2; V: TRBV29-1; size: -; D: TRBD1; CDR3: CSAGGANYGYTF; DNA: TGCAGCGCAGGGGGCGCCAACTATGGCTACACCTTC
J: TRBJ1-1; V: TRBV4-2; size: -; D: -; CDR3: CASSRDRSVSTEAFF; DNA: TGTGCCAGCAGCCGCGACAGGTCGGTAAGCACTGAAGCTTTCTTT
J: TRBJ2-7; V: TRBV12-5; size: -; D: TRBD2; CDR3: CASGLSSGTSGTYEQYF; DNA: TGTGCTAGTGGTTTGTCCTCCGGGACTAGCGGGACCTACGAGCAGTACTTC
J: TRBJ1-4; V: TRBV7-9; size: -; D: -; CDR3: CASSTGLNEKLFF; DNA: TGTGCCAGCAGTACAGGGCTTAATGAAAAACTGTTTTTT
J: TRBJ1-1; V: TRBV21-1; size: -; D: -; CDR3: CASSQDRGTEAFF; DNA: TGTGCCAGCAGCCAAGACAGGGGAACTGAAGCTTTCTTT
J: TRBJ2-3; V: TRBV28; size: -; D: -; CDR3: CASSKAGGTDTQYF; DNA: TGTGCCAGCAGCAAGGCCGGTGGCACAGATACGCAGTATTTT
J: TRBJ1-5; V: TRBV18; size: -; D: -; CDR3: CASSPAGASNQPQHF; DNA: TGTGCCAGCTCACCAGCCGGGGCTAGCAATCAGCCCCAGCATTTT
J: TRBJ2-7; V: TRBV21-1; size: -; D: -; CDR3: CASSKPSGLAAYEQYF; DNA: TGTGCCAGCAGCAAGCCCTCGGGACTAGCGGCCTACGAGCAGTACTTC
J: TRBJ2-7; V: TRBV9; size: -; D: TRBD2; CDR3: CASSVAPGGDPYEQYF; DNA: TGTGCCAGCAGCGTAGCCCCCGGGGGGGATCCCTACGAGCAGTACTTC
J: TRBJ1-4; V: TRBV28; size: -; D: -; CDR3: CASLPAGLDEKLFF; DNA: TGTGCCAGCCTCCCAGCAGGGCTGGATGAAAAACTGTTTTTT
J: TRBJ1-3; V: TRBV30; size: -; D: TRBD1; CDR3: CAWSVGTGQGNTIYF; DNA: TGTGCCTGGAGTGTGGGGACAGGGCAAGGAAACACCATATATTTT
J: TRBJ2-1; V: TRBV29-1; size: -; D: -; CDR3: CSVEDLDDEQFF; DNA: TGCAGCGTTGAAGATTTGGACGATGAGCAGTTCTTC
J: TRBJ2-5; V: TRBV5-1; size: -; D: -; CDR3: CASTPIDPGGETQYF; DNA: TGCGCCAGCACCCCCATCGACCCGGGTGGAGAGACCCAGTACTTC
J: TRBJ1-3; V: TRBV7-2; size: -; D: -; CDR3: CASTLGNSNGNTIYF; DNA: TGTGCCAGCACCCTAGGGAATTCTAACGGAAACACCATATATTTT
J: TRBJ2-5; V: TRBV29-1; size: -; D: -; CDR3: CSVETGKGETQYF; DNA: TGCAGCGTTGAAACAGGGAAAGGCGAGACCCAGTACTTC
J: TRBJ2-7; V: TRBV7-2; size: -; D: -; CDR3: CASSLMSYEQYF; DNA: TGTGCCAGCAGCTTAATGAGCTACGAGCAGTACTTC
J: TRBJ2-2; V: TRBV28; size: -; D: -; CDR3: CASAAYTGELFF; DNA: TGTGCCAGTGCGGCCTACACCGGGGAGCTGTTTTTT
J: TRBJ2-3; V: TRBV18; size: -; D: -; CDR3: CASSLQGDTQYF; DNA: TGTGCCAGCTCGCTTCAGGGAGATACGCAGTATTTT
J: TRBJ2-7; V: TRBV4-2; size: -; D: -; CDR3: CASSQDVTPYYEQYF; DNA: TGTGCCAGCAGCCAAGACGTGACACCATACTACGAGCAGTACTTC
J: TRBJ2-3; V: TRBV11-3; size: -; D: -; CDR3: CASSLDPSGGDTQYF; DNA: TGTGCCAGCAGCTTAGATCCGTCCGGGGGAGATACGCAGTATTTT
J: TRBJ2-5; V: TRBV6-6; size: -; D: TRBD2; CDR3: CASRRWGGSVQETQYF; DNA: TGTGCCAGCAGACGGTGGGGGGGGAGTGTCCAAGAGACCCAGTACTTC
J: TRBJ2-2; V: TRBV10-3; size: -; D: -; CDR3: CAISLSLGQGTGELFF; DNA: TGTGCCATCAGTCTTTCCTTGGGGCAGGGAACCGGGGAGCTGTTTTTT
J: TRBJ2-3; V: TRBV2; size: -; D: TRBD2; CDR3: CASNSLGRGSTDTQYF; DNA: TGTGCCAGCAACTCCCTTGGGCGGGGGAGCACAGATACGCAGTATTTT
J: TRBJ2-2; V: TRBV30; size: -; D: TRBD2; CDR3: CAWRTSGGSGELFF; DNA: TGTGCCTGGAGAACTAGCGGGGGGTCCGGGGAGCTGTTTTTT
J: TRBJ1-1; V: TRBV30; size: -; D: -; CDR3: CAWGTGVNTEAFF; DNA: TGTGCCTGGGGAACGGGAGTGAACACTGAAGCTTTCTTT
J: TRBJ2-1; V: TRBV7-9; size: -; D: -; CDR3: CASSLEMGGDEQFF; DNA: TGTGCCAGCAGCTTAGAAATGGGTGGCGATGAGCAGTTCTTC
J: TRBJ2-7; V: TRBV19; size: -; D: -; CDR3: CASSTRAPRGEQYF; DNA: TGTGCCAGTAGTACCCGGGCTCCGAGGGGCGAGCAGTACTTC
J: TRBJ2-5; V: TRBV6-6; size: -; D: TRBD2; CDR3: CASSGRSGTRETQYF; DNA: TGTGCCAGCAGTGGTCGAAGCGGGACCCGAGAGACCCAGTACTTC
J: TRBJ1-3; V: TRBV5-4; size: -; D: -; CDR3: CASSLPGLGNTIYF; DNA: TGTGCCAGCAGCCTCCCTGGGCTTGGAAACACCATATATTTT
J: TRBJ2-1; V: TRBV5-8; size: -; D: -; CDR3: CASSMYNEQFF; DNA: TGTGCCAGCAGCATGTACAATGAGCAGTTCTTC
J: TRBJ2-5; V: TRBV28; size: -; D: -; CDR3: CASVRGTVYQETQYF; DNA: TGTGCCAGCGTAAGGGGGACCGTGTACCAAGAGACCCAGTACTTC
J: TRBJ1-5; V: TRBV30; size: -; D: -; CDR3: CAWNTGNVGNQPQHF; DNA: TGTGCCTGGAACACAGGGAACGTCGGCAATCAGCCCCAGCATTTT
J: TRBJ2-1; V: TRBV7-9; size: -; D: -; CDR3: CASSLVSGSYNEQFF; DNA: TGTGCCAGCAGCTTAGTTAGCGGCTCCTACAATGAGCAGTTCTTC
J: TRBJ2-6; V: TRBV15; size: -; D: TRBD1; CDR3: CATSSRDRNSGANVLTF; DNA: TGTGCCACCAGCAGCCGGGACAGAAACTCTGGGGCCAACGTCCTGACTTTC
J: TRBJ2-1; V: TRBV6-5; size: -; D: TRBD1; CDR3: CASSYGQGSYNEQFF; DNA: TGTGCCAGCAGTTACGGACAGGGTTCTTACAATGAGCAGTTCTTC
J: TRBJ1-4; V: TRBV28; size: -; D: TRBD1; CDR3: CASRQGPNEKLFF; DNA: TGTGCCAGCAGACAGGGGCCTAATGAAAAACTGTTTTTT
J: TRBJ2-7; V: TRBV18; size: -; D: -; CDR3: CASSSSTGEGIEQYF; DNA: TGTGCCAGCTCATCGTCGACAGGTGAGGGAATCGAGCAGTACTTC
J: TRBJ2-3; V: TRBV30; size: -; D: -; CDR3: CAWSVASGDTQYF; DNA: TGTGCCTGGAGTGTCGCCTCCGGGGATACGCAGTATTTT
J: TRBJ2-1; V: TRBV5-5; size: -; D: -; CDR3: CASSLLSGKYNEQFF; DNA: TGTGCCAGCAGCTTGCTGTCAGGGAAATACAATGAGCAGTTCTTC
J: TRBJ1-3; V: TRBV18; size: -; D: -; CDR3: CASSPPGRVGNTIYF; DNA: TGTGCCAGCTCACCCCCGGGCAGGGTCGGAAACACCATATATTTT
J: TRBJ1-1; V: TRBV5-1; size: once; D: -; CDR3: CASSSYRVSRDTEAFF; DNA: TGCGCCAGCAGCTCCTACAGGGTTTCGCGGGACACTGAAGCTTTCTTT
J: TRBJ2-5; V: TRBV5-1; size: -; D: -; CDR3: CASSLAQREETQYF; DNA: TGCGCCAGCAGCTTGGCCCAGCGGGAAGAGACCCAGTACTTC
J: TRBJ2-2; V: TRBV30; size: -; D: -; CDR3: CAWKDLLWDTGELFF; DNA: TGTGCCTGGAAAGACCTCCTATGGGACACCGGGGAGCTGTTTTTT